This TCR beta chain was retrieved from a study of Graves' ophthalmopathy and Graves' hyperthyroidism. Study background: Researchers obtained peripheral blood at initial diagnosis, before any treatment had begun. Overall study results and limits: Ophthalmopathy progression was predicted by the model at about 70% sensitivity and approximately 72% specificity. Blood also carried most expanded thyroid clonotypes exceeding 0.001 frequency.

Hyperthyroidism patients were newly diagnosed, under 2 months' duration, aged 18 to 65. From RNA, the CDR3 regions of TCR beta chains were amplified and sequenced. The first round was an RT-PCR with HTBI primers, and the second round was a multiplex PCR. TCRdb re-called the multiplex PCR reads with MiXCR, one entry per CDR3 protein. The sample lists a few hundred thousand distinct CDR3 sequences, about 18% seen once, with roughly 2.6% in the top ten. Many counts were recorded for this clonotype. The antigen is not known. Germline CDR1 is DFQATT and CDR2 is SNEGSKA (reference sequence). The CDR3 runs to 13 residues. Trimming removed 3 bases from V and 5 bases from J, with 11 bases in between.

The chain joins TRBV20-1 to TRBJ1-5; a possible D gene is TRBD1 (6 bases). Sample: peripheral blood. The receptor was isolated from an adult woman with stable Graves' hyperthyroidism. As DNA, the CDR3 is TGCAGTGCTAGTGGGACAACTTATCAGCCCCAGCATTTT. This gives the protein CSASGTTYQPQHF.